This T cell receptor (beta chain) was found in a study of human T cells and chemical hapten exposure. Each CDR3 protein is one row after TCRdb ran MiXCR on the RACE reads. The sample lists some 94,000 distinct CDR3 sequences, under 15% seen once, with over 2% in the top ten. The time point was: patch test 1, 2 weeks after DPC sensitization. The treatment here: therapeutic diphenylcyclopropenone sensitization with weekly scalp DPC. This TCR came from a woman aged 40 to 55 with alopecia areata. Some clones in this sample may be carry-over from other donors' samples. The input for sequencing was whole blood, taken in connection with sensitization to the hapten diphenylcyclopropenone (DPC).

The CDR3 sequence: CASSQDLGLASYEQYF. CDR3 DNA: TGTGCCAGCAGCCAAGATCTAGGACTAGCCTCCTACGAGCAGTACTTC. This chain connects TRBV3-1 to TRBJ2-7, with 8 bases lining up with TRBD2. The germline gives CDR1 LGHDT, CDR2 YNNKEL (reference sequence). CDR3 size: 16 residues. V shed 0 bases, J shed 0 bases, and the junction held 4 bases outside the gene matches.